Following are 9 T cell receptor beta chains from one sample sequenced in a study of cytomegalovirus exposure and HLA in healthy donors. Primers: 60 Vbeta forward and 13 Jbeta reverse. Clones were read by immunoSEQ multiplex PCR, and TCRdb kept only the in-frame ones, dropping some. The data contain some 130,000 clones, roughly four fifths of them singletons. Sequencing was done on a sample of PBMCs. The origin of the receptors is a male donor in good health and CMV-seropositive.

The chain has TRBV7-8 and TRBJ1-5; TRBD1 aligns across 10 bases. Germline loops: CDR1 SGHVS, CDR2 FQNEAQ. The J segment lost 4 bases and the V segment lost 5 bases, leaving 5 bases of the junction unmatched. This CDR3 has 15 amino acids. CDR3: CASSAGQGENQPQHF. CDR3 nucleotide sequence: TGTGCCAGCAGCGCAGGACAGGGGGAAAATCAGCCCCAGCATTTT.

This clone was found a few times. The CDR3 bases are TGTGCCAGCAGCTCAGTGGTGGGACAACTCACAGATACGCAGTATTTT. It translates to CASSSVVGQLTDTQYF. The rearrangement joins TRBV5-4 to TRBJ2-3, with D tentatively TRBD1 (6 bases). V was shortened by 3 bases and J by 2 bases, with 16 bases between the two germline ends. Germline loops: CDR1 SGHNT, CDR2 YYREEE (reference sequence). The CDR3 spans 16 residues.

The chain is built from TRBV7-9 and TRBJ1-1; 7 bases are shared with TRBD1. CDR1 SEHNR and CDR2 FQNEAQ come from the germline V gene (reference sequence). The V and J ends lost 4 bases and 5 bases, in that order; junction bases with no gene match: 7. The CDR3 has 14 residues. The CDR3 loop reads CASSSTGLETEAFF. In DNA, the CDR3 is TGTGCCAGCAGCTCGACAGGGCTGGAGACTGAAGCTTTCTTT.

The rearrangement joins TRBV4-3 to TRBJ2-7; 8 bases agree with TRBD1. This CDR3 is 15 amino acids long. With V trimmed by 0 bases and J by 3 bases, 4 bases remained unmatched. Per germline, CDR1 LGHNA and CDR2 YSLEER. The DNA of the CDR3 is TGCGCCAGCAGCCAAGATTACAGGGGGAACTACGAGCAGTACTTC. The encoded protein is CASSQDYRGNYEQYF.

Worth noting for this clone: The sample carries other DNA sequences with the same CDR3. The chain recombines TRBV9 with TRBJ2-5; D possibly corresponds to TRBD2 (7 bases). V gave up 0 bases and J gave up 5 bases, with 11 bases separating them. The CDR3 spans 14 residues. Per the germline V gene, CDR1 is SGDLS and CDR2 is YYNGEE. The CDR3 spells CASSVGGGAETQYF. The CDR3 bases are TGTGCCAGCAGCGTAGGGGGGGGCGCGGAGACCCAGTACTTC.

The table lists this clone with a count of one. The chain combines TRBV13 with TRBJ2-5; a weak D match, TRBD1 (7 bases). Trimming shortened V by 2 bases and J by 2 bases, and 12 bases separated the two germline ends. The CDR3 has 15 amino acids. The V gene's germline CDR1 is PRHDT and CDR2 FYEKMQ (reference sequence). CDR3 residues: CASSLRGTAQETQYF. The CDR3 nucleotides are TGTGCCAGCAGCTTACGCGGGACAGCTCAAGAGACCCAGTACTTC. Full variable domain (missing parts from reference TRBV13 and TRBJ2-5): AAGVIQSPRHLIKEKRETATLKCYPIPRHDTVYWYQQGPGQDPQFLISFYEKMQSDKGSIPDRFSAQQFSDYHSELNMSSLELGDSALYFCASSLRGTAQETQYFGPGTRLLVL.

The CDR3 loop is CASSVDPTSYGRSCGYTF. The CDR3 nucleotides are TGTGCCAGCAGCGTAGACCCAACATCTTACGGTAGGAGCTGTGGCTACACCTTC. V usage is TRBV9 and J usage is TRBJ1-2; D unresolved. V was cut by 0 bases and J by 7 bases, with 25 bases left in between. Germline V gene data show CDR1 as SGDLS and CDR2 as YYNGEE. The CDR3 is 18 amino acids. The full variable domain, rest sourced from reference TRBV9 and TRBJ1-2, is DSGVTQTPKHLITATGQRVTLRCSPRSGDLSVYWYQQSLDQGLQFLIQYYNGEERAKGNILERFSAQQFPDLHSELNLSSLELGDSALYFCASSVDPTSYGRSCGYTFGSGTRLTVV.

V usage is TRBV7-8 and J usage is TRBJ2-1; maybe TRBD1 (5 bases). The CDR3 contains 12 residues. Trimming cost V 1 base and J 15 bases, with 13 bases left between them. Per germline, CDR1 SGHVS and CDR2 FQNEAQ. In DNA, the CDR3 is TGTGCCAGCAGCTTAGATCAGGGAAGCGTGTTCTTC. It codes for CASSLDQGSVFF.

The genes are TRBV27 and TRBJ2-7; D not certain. CDR1 is MNHEY, CDR2 SMNVEV, per germline (reference sequence). The germline V and J ends were trimmed by 5 bases and 1 base, with 12 bases remaining between them. There are 14 residues in the CDR3. In DNA form, the CDR3 reads TGTGCCAGCAGTCCCCAATTAGCATCCTACGAGCAGTACTTC. As protein: CASSPQLASYEQYF.